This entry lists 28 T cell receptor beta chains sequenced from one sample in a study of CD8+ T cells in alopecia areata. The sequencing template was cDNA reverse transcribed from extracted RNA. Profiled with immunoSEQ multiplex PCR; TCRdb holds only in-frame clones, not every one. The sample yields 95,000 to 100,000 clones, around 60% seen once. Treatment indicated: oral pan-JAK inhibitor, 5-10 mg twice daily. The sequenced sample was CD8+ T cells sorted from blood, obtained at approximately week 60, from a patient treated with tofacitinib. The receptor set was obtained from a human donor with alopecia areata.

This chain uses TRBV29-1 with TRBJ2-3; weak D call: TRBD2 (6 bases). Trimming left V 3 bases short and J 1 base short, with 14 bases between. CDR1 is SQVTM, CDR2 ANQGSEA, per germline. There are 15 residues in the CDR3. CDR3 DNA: TGCAGCGTTGAGGGACTCACTAGGCGCACAGATACGCAGTATTTT. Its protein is CSVEGLTRRTDTQYF.

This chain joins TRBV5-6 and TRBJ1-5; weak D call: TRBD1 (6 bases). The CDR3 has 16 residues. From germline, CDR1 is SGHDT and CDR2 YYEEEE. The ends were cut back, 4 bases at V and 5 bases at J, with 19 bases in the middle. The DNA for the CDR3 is TGTGCCAGCAGCACAACTACAGGGCGAGGGGATCAGCCCCAGCATTTT. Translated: CASSTTTGRGDQPQHF. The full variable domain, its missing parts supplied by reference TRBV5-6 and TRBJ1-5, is DAGVTQSPTHLIKTRGQQVTLRCSPKSGHDTVSWYQQALGQGPQFIFQYYEEEERQRGNFPDRFSGHQFPNYSSELNVNALLLGDSALYLCASSTTTGRGDQPQHFGDGTRLSIL.

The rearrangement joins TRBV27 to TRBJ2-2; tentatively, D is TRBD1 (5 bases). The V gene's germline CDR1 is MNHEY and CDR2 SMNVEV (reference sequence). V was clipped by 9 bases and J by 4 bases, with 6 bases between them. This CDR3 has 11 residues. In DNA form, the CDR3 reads TGTGCCAGTAGGGGCACCGGGGAGCTGTTTTTT. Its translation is CASRGTGELFF.

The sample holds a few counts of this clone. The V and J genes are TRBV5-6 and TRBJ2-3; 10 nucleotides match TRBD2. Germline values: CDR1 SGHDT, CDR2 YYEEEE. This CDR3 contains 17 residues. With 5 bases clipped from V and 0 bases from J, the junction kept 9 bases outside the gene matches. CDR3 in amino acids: CASSAGLSGGSTDTQYF. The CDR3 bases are TGTGCCAGCAGTGCGGGGCTTAGCGGGGGGAGCACAGATACGCAGTATTTT.

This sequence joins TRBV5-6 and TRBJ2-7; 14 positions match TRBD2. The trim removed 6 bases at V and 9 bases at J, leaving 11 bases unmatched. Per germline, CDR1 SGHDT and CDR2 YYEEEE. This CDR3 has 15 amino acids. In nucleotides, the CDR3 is TGTGCCAGCAACGGACTAGCGGGGGGCTCAGCGGTGCAGTACTTC. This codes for CASNGLAGGSAVQYF.

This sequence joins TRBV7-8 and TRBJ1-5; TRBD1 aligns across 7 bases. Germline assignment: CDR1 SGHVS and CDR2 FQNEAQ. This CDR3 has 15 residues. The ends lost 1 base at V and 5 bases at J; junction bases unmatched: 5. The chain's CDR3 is CASSLGRGGYQPQHF. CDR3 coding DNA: TGTGCCAGCAGCTTAGGCAGGGGGGGCTATCAGCCCCAGCATTTT.

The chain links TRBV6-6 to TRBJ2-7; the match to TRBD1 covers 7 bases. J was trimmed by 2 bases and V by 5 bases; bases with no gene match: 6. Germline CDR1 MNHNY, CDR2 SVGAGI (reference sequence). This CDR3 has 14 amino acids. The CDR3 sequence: CASSVGQRTYEQYF. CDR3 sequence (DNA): TGTGCCAGCAGTGTGGGACAGAGGACCTACGAGCAGTACTTC.

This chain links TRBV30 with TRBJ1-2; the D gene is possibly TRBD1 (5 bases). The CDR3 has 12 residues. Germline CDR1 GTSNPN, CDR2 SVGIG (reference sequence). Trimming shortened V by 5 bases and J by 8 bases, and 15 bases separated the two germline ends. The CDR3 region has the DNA TGTGCCTGGGCAGGGAGAGAGAACGGCTACACCTTC. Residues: CAWAGRENGYTF.

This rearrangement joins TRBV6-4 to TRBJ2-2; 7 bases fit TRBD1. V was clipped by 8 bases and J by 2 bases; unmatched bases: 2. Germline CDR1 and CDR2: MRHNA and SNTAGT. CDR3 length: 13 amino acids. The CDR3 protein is CASGTDNTGELFF. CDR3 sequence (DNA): TGTGCCAGCGGGACAGACAACACCGGGGAGCTGTTTTTT.

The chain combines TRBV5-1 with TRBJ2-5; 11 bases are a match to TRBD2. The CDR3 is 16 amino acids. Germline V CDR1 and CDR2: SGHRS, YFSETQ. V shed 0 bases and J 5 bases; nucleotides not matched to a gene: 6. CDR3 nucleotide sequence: TGCGCCAGCAGCTTGGCTAGCGGGGGGTATCGGGAGACCCAGTACTTC. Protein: CASSLASGGYRETQYF.

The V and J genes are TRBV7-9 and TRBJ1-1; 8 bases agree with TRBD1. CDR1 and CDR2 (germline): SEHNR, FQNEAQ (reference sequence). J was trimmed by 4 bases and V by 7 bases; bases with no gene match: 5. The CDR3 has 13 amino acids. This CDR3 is CASKGDRSTEAFF. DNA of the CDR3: TGTGCCAGCAAGGGGGACAGGAGCACTGAAGCTTTCTTT. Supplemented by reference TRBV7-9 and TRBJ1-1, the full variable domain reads DTGVSQNPRHKITKRGQNVTFRCDPISEHNRLYWYRQTLGQGPEFLTYFQNEAQLEKSRLLSDRFSAERPKGSFSTLEIQRTEQGDSAMYLCASKGDRSTEAFFGQGTRLTVV.

In DNA form, the CDR3 reads TGTGCCAGCTCCCCTTCGGTAGCGGGAGTTTTCGACCGGTTCTTC. It specifies CASSPSVAGVFDRFF. The chain combines TRBV2 with TRBJ2-1; 9 positions agree with TRBD2. V shed 8 bases, J shed 15 bases, and the junction held 20 bases outside the gene matches. The germline CDR1 and CDR2 sequences are SNHLY and FYNNEI. This CDR3 region has 15 residues.

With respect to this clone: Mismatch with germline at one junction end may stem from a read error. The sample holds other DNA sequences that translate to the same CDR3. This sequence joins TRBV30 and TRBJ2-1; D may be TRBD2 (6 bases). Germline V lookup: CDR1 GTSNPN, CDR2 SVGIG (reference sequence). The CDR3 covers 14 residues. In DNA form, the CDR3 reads TGTGCCTGGCTGGCTCTAGCGTCCTACAACGAGCAGTTCTTC. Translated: CAWLALASYNEQFF.

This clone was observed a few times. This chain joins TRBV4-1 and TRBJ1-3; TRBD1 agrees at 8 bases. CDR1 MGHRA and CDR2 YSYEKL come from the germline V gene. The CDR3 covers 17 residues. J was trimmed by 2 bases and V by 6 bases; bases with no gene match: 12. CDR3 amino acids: CASRPVRGREAGNTIYF. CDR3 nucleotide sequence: TGCGCCAGCAGGCCAGTCAGGGGGCGCGAGGCTGGAAACACCATATATTTT.

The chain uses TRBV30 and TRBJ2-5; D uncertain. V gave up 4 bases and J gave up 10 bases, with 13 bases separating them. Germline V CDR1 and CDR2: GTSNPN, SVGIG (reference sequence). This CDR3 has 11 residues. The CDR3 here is CAWIEASYQYF. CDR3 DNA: TGTGCCTGGATCGAGGCGTCGTACCAGTACTTC.

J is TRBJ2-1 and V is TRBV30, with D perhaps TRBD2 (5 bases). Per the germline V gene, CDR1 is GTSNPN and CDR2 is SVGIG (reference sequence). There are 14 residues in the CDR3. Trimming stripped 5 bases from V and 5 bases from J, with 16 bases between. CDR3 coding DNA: TGTGCCTGGGGTAGGGAGACCCCACACAATGAGCAGTTCTTC. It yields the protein CAWGRETPHNEQFF.

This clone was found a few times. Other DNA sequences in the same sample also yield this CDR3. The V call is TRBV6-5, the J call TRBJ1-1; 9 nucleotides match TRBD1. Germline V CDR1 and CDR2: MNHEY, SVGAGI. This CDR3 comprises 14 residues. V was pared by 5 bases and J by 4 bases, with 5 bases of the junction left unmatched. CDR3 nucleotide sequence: TGTGCCAGCAGTCAGACAGGGGGGTCCACTGAAGCTTTCTTT. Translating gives CASSQTGGSTEAFF.

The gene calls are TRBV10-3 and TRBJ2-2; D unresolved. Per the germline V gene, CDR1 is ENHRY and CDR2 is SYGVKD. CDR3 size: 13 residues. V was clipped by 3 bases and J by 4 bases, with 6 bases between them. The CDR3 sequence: CAISEDTTGELFF. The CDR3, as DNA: TGTGCCATCAGTGAAGACACCACCGGGGAGCTGTTTTTT.

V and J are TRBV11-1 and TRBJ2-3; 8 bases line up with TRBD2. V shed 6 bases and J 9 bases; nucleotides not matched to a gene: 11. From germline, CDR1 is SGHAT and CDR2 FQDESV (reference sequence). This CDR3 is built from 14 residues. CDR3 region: CASSPRGDLPTQYF. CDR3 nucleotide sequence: TGTGCCAGCAGTCCGCGGGGGGACCTACCGACGCAGTATTTT.

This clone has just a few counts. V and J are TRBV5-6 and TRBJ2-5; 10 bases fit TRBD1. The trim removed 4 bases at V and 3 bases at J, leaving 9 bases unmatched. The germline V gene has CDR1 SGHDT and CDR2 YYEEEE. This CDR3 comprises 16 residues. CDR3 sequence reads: CASSVGTGVLKETQYF. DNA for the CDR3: TGTGCCAGCAGCGTCGGGACAGGGGTTTTGAAAGAGACCCAGTACTTC.

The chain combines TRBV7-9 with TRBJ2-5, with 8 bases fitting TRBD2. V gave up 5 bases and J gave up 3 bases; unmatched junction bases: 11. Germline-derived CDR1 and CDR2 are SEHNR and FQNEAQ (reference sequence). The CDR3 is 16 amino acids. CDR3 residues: CASSPRTLLAEETQYF. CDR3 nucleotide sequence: TGTGCCAGCAGCCCGCGGACCTTACTAGCGGAAGAGACCCAGTACTTC. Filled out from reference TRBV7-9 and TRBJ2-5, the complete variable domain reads DTGVSQNPRHKITKRGQNVTFRCDPISEHNRLYWYRQTLGQGPEFLTYFQNEAQLEKSRLLSDRFSAERPKGSFSTLEIQRTEQGDSAMYLCASSPRTLLAEETQYFGPGTRLLVL.

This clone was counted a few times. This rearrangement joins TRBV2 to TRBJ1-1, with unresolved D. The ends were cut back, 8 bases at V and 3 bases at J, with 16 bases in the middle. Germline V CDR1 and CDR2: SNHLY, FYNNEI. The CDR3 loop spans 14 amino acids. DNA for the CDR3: TGTGCCAGCGCAGGCTACTATGGGGACACTGAAGCTTTCTTT. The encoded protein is CASAGYYGDTEAFF.

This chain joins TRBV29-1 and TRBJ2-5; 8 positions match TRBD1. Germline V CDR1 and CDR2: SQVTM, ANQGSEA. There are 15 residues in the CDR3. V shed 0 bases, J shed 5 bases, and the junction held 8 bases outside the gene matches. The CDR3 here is CSVEDRQGARETQYF. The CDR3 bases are TGCAGCGTTGAAGATCGGCAGGGGGCCCGGGAGACCCAGTACTTC.

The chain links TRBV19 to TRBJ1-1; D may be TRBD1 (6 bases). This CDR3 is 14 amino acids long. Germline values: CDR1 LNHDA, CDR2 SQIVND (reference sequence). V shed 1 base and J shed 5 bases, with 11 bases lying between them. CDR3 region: CASSIVQGLTEAFF. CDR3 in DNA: TGTGCCAGTAGTATAGTGCAGGGGTTGACTGAAGCTTTCTTT.

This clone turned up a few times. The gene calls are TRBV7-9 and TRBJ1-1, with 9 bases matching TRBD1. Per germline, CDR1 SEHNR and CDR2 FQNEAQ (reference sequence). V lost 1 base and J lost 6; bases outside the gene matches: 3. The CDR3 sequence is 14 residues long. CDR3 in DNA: TGTGCCAGCAGCTTAGTACAGGGGGCGGCTGAAGCTTTCTTT. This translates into CASSLVQGAAEAFF. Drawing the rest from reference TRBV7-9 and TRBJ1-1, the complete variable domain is DTGVSQNPRHKITKRGQNVTFRCDPISEHNRLYWYRQTLGQGPEFLTYFQNEAQLEKSRLLSDRFSAERPKGSFSTLEIQRTEQGDSAMYLCASSLVQGAAEAFFGQGTRLTVV.

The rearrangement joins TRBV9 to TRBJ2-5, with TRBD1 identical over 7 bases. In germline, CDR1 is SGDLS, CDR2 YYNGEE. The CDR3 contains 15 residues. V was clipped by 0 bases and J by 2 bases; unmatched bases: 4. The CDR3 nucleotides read TGTGCCAGCAGCGTAGGGGGACAGAGACAAGAGACCCAGTACTTC. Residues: CASSVGGQRQETQYF.

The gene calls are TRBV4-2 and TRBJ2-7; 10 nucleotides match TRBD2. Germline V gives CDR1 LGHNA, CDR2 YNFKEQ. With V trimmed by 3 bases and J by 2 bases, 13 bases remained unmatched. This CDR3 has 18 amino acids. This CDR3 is CASSQTRTRLAGAYEQYF. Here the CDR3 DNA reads TGTGCCAGCAGCCAGACCCGTACGCGTCTAGCGGGGGCCTACGAGCAGTACTTC.

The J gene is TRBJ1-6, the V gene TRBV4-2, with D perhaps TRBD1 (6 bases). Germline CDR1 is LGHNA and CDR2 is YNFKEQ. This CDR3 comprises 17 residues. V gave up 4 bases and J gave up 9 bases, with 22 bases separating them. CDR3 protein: CASSPYRHRVYRSPLHF. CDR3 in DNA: TGTGCCAGCAGCCCGTATCGACACAGGGTATATCGTTCACCCCTCCACTTT.